This T cell receptor (beta chain) was identified in a study of blood T cell repertoires in COVID-19. Only in-frame clones appear in the TCRdb table, and some are missing; sequencing was by immunoSEQ multiplex PCR. This repertoire shows under 300,000 clones, approximately 84% found once; its top ten account for about 3.3%. The receptor was derived from a woman aged 40 to 50 with acute COVID-19. Sequences were obtained from PBMCs or T cells enriched from blood (not recorded which).

CDR3 sequence (DNA): TGTGCCAGCAGCCAAGTTCGTCCCGGTTCCCACGAGCAGTACTTC. Translation gives CASSQVRPGSHEQYF. V gene TRBV3-1 (or the pseudogene TRBV3-2) combines with J gene TRBJ2-7; no firm D call. From germline, CDR1 is LGHDT and CDR2 YNNKEL (reference sequence). The CDR3 spans 15 residues. V lost 1 base, J lost 5 bases, and 15 bases lay in between.